Included here is one TCR beta chain sequence, with context. In the original processing: For nucleated cells, counts were estimated from reference gene primer amplification. TCRdb's table, derived via immunoSEQ multiplex PCR, lists solely in-frame clones and lacks some. For V, J and clone size, that table is used; D and trimming come from the DNA. This table has 80,000 to 100,000 clones, about 80% appearing once. V lost 4 bases, J lost 6 bases, and 4 bases stayed unmatched. The CDR3 sequence is 16 residues long. Germline V gene data show CDR1 as SGHAT and CDR2 as FQNNGV. The data are from a study of blood T cell repertoires in COVID-19. In the study overall: Specimens from acute and convalescent COVID-19 originated in the United States, Italy and Spain. T cells, B-cell-depleted T cells, or PBMCs supplied cDNA or gDNA.

Source material: peripheral blood. The receptor was isolated from a man aged 70-80 years with active or convalescent COVID-19. The V gene is TRBV11-2, the J gene TRBJ2-2, with 14 bases matching TRBD2. The CDR3, as DNA: TGTGCCAGCAGCTCCGGACTAGCGGGGGGAGCCGGGGAGCTGTTTTTT. Its translation is CASSSGLAGGAGELFF.